This passage covers 23 T cell receptor beta chains from one sample sequenced in a study of T cells expressing NK-cell markers. After re-calling the 5' RACE reads, TCRdb lists one entry per CDR3 protein, DNA absent. This table holds about 430,000 distinct CDR3 sequences. The source material was blood T cells: a sorted CD56 or NKG2C T cell subset, CD4+ or CD8+ T cells, or bulk PBMC T cells (not recorded which). All receptors derive from a woman aged 45-60 years in good health.

The chain is built from TRBV5-1 and TRBJ2-2; without DNA, the TCRdb call of TRBD2 cannot be checked. Germline assignment: CDR1 SGHRS and CDR2 YFSETQ. The CDR3 has 16 amino acids. CDR3 amino acids: CASSLRTSGGTGELFF.

The chain uses TRBV7-8 and TRBJ2-5; no DNA is available, so the TRBD1 call from TCRdb remains unchecked. The germline V gene has CDR1 SGHVS and CDR2 FQNEAQ. The CDR3 extends over 16 amino acids. CDR3 region: CASSGDRGQVGETQYF. The variable domain in full, completed from reference TRBV7-8 and TRBJ2-5, reads GAGVSQSPRYKVAKRGQDVALRCDPISGHVSLFWYQQALGQGPEFLTYFQNEAQLDKSGLPSDRFFAERPEGSVSTLKIQRTQQEDSAVYLCASSGDRGQVGETQYFGPGTRLLVL.

V is TRBV20-1 and J is TRBJ1-5; TCRdb selects TRBD1, and the lack of DNA leaves this call unchecked. Germline V lookup: CDR1 DFQATT, CDR2 SNEGSKA (reference sequence). The CDR3 runs 16 residues. The CDR3 region is CSAREAGLKINQPQHF.

The J gene is TRBJ2-1, the V gene TRBV11-2; absent DNA, TCRdb's TRBD2 call cannot be checked. Looked up from germline, CDR1 is SGHAT and CDR2 is FQNNGV. The CDR3 covers 14 residues. The CDR3 region is CASRVGRGLGEQFF.

V and J are TRBV4-1 and TRBJ2-1; TCRdb's assignment of TRBD1 cannot be checked, as there is no DNA. The CDR3 is made up of 17 amino acids. CDR1 and CDR2 (germline): MGHRA, YSYEKL. The CDR3 reads CASSQLPPGRVYNEQFF.

The chain links TRBV12-3 or TRBV12-4 to TRBJ1-1; TCRdb outputs TRBD1, but without DNA this stays unchecked. The CDR3 is made up of 13 amino acids. Here the CDR3 reads CASSKGTGTEAFF.

V gene TRBV11-1 combines with J gene TRBJ2-1; TCRdb indicates TRBD2, and absent DNA this call remains unverified. CDR3 length equals 16 residues. Germline CDR1 is SGHAT and CDR2 is FQDESV (reference sequence). This CDR3 is CASSFAGLARDNEQFF.

The rearrangement uses TRBV5-1 and TRBJ2-5; with no DNA, the TCRdb D assignment of TRBD1 cannot be verified. The length of the CDR3 is 14 residues. Germline V gene lookup returns CDR1 SGHRS and CDR2 YFSETQ. The CDR3: CASSLPSPSGAQYF.

The CDR3 protein is CASSVYLAGGPTDTQYF. The chain couples TRBV7-2 to TRBJ2-3; the D call of TRBD2 rests on TCRdb alone, since no DNA is present to check it. The CDR3 loop spans 17 amino acids. Germline V gene sequence: CDR1 SGHTA, CDR2 FQGNSA.

The rearrangement joins TRBV7-2 to TRBJ2-6; the D call from TCRdb, TRBD1, cannot be confirmed without DNA. Germline V CDR1 and CDR2: SGHTA, FQGNSA. The CDR3 runs 16 residues. CDR3: CASSFNRLGGANVLTF.

The chain employs TRBV14 and TRBJ2-1; TCRdb's D call of TRBD2 is untestable without DNA. Germline V lookup: CDR1 SGHDN, CDR2 FVKESK. This CDR3 comprises 13 residues. CDR3 in amino acids: CASSQDLGGLVFF.

This rearrangement joins TRBV24-1 to TRBJ2-5; TCRdb selects TRBD2, and the lack of DNA leaves this call unchecked. This CDR3 spans 16 amino acids. Germline loops: CDR1 KGHDR, CDR2 SFDVKD. The CDR3 sequence: CATSDSSAGGTETQYF.

The rearrangement links TRBV18 to TRBJ1-4. The germline gives CDR1 KGHSH, CDR2 LQKENI. CDR3 length: 13 residues. The chain's CDR3 is CATGTETNEKLFF.

V and J are TRBV5-6 and TRBJ2-1; the D call from TCRdb, TRBD2, cannot be confirmed without DNA. This CDR3 has 21 amino acids. The germline gives CDR1 SGHDT, CDR2 YYEEEE. The CDR3 reads CASNQYIGALAGASSYNEQFF.

V and J are TRBV11-2 and TRBJ2-7; with no DNA, the TCRdb D assignment of TRBD1 cannot be verified. Germline CDR1 and CDR2: SGHAT and FQNNGV. CDR3 size: 16 residues. The CDR3 spells CASSFIDRGIGGEQYF.

The rearrangement uses TRBV7-9 and TRBJ1-2. Germline CDR1 reads SEHNR; CDR2 reads FQNEAQ (reference sequence). This CDR3 contains 12 residues. CDR3 region: CASSLAGRGYTF.

The gene calls are TRBV12-5 and TRBJ2-3; with no DNA, the TCRdb D assignment of TRBD1 cannot be verified. CDR1 and CDR2 (germline): LGHNT, FRNRAP. This CDR3 is 14 amino acids long. CDR3 loop: CASALAVVTDTQYF.

This chain links TRBV19 with TRBJ2-7. CDR1 LNHDA and CDR2 SQIVND come from the germline V gene (reference sequence). There are 12 residues in the CDR3. CDR3 protein: CATEGRSYEQYF.

The rearrangement links TRBV3-1 to TRBJ1-1; TCRdb proposes TRBD1, but this gene call is untestable without DNA. The CDR3 runs to 13 residues. Germline CDR1 and CDR2: LGHDT and YNNKEL (reference sequence). CDR3 sequence reads: CASSYTGITEAFF.

The rearrangement joins TRBV27 to TRBJ2-2; the TCRdb call, TRBD2, lacks DNA for checking. CDR1 is MNHEY, CDR2 SMNVEV, per germline (reference sequence). This CDR3 contains 18 residues. CDR3 loop: CASKLLPGTRRNTGELFF.

Here the CDR3 reads CASSLYGGVGAFF. V usage is TRBV27 and J usage is TRBJ1-1; TCRdb calls TRBD1, which cannot be checked without DNA. CDR1 MNHEY and CDR2 SMNVEV come from the germline V gene (reference sequence). There are 13 residues in the CDR3.

The CDR3: CASSLDYQETQYF. The V and J genes are TRBV12-3 or TRBV12-4 and TRBJ2-5. The CDR3 is 13 residues long.

V usage is TRBV3-1 and J usage is TRBJ1-1; TCRdb proposes TRBD1, but this gene call is untestable without DNA. Germline V gene lookup returns CDR1 LGHDT and CDR2 YNNKEL (reference sequence). The CDR3 covers 15 residues. CDR3 region: CASSPAGQLNTEAFF.